A selection of T cell receptor beta chains follows, all from one sample in a study of blood T cell repertoires in COVID-19. TCRdb keeps only in-frame clones here, not all; method: immunoSEQ multiplex PCR. The top ten clones hold roughly 3.7% of a sample with roughly 150,000 clones, about four fifths of them seen once. The sequencing sample was made of peripheral blood. The source is a woman of 80 years or more with acute or convalescent COVID-19. Both conserved end residues are part of each CDR3. Fields, in order: clone size, D gene, V gene, J gene, CDR3 protein, CDR3 DNA. The D gene is left open where the match is weak. Clone size appears in some rows only: once, few, many, or a class for an expanded clone.

once	-	TRBV3-1/TRBV3-2	TRBJ1-4	CASSTAREGEKLFF	TGTGCCAGCAGCACGGCAAGGGAGGGTGAAAAACTGTTTTTT
-	-	TRBV2	TRBJ1-3	CASSPNSGNTIYF	TGTGCCAGCAGCCCTAACTCTGGAAACACCATATATTTT
-	TRBD1	TRBV14	TRBJ2-6	CASSQKRQGGANVLTF	TGTGCCAGCAGCCAAAAAAGACAGGGTGGGGCCAACGTCCTGACTTTC
-	-	TRBV7-9	TRBJ2-7	CASSPGISYEQYF	TGTGCCAGCAGCCCAGGGATCTCCTACGAGCAGTACTTC
-	TRBD2	TRBV5-1	TRBJ2-5	CASSERTSGLGPETQYF	TGCGCCAGCAGCGAACGGACTAGCGGGCTTGGGCCGGAGACCCAGTACTTC
-	TRBD1	TRBV30	TRBJ2-2	CACRQGANTGELFF	TGTGCCTGTAGACAGGGGGCAAACACCGGGGAGCTGTTTTTT
-	-	TRBV14	TRBJ1-1	CASSQEGLGRVNTEAFF	TGTGCCAGCAGCCAAGAGGGGCTAGGTCGAGTGAACACTGAAGCTTTCTTT
-	TRBD1	TRBV7-8	TRBJ1-4	CASSQGQGEKLFF	TGTGCCAGCAGCCAAGGACAGGGGGAAAAACTGTTTTTT
-	-	TRBV7-9	TRBJ1-5	CASSLVPGNQPQHF	TGTGCCAGCAGCTTAGTCCCAGGGAATCAGCCCCAGCATTTT
-	-	TRBV9	TRBJ2-3	CASSVGLGLGTDTQYF	TGTGCCAGCAGCGTAGGGCTGGGGCTAGGCACAGATACGCAGTATTTT